One T cell receptor (beta chain) is described in this entry. Antigen: not known. The data are from a study of memory CD4+ T cells and cytomegalovirus serostatus. The wider study: This sample comes from healthy Belgian adults, fewer than 10 CMV seropositive, 24 seronegative. Study-wide findings and caveats: The CMV-associated TCR signature appears largely within the CD4+ memory repertoire. Repertoires predicted CMV serostatus with median bootstrapped AUC of about 0.95.

The V segment lost 5 bases and the J segment 5 bases; nucleotides outside the gene matches: 13. This CDR3 spans 17 amino acids. CDR1 SNHLY and CDR2 FYNNEI come from the germline V gene. Using immunoSEQ multiplex PCR, the repertoire was profiled, and TCRdb retains in-frame clones only, with some absent. There are around 60,000 clones in the sample; 80% to 85% occur only once, and roughly 0.95% lies in the top ten. The sort gate was single viable CD3+CD4+CD8-CD45RO+ cells for memory CD4+ T cells. Positive selection with CD4 microbeads enriched total CD4+ T cells. This sequence was found in an adult in good health and CMV-seronegative. The chain joins TRBV2 to TRBJ2-2, with 8 bases lining up with TRBD2. The sequencing sample was made of memory CD4+ T cells from blood. DNA of the CDR3: TGTGCCAGCAGTCGCCCCCCGGGAGGGCCGACGACCGGGGAGCTGTTTTTT. Translating it yields CASSRPPGGPTTGELFF.